The TCR beta chain described here comes from a study of blood T cell repertoires in COVID-19. Trimming removed 4 bases at V and 1 base at J, with 14 bases between. From germline, CDR1 is SGHDT and CDR2 YYEEEE. The CDR3 consists of 15 residues. Original processing methods: Counts of nucleated cells, estimated from reference gene primer amplification, were obtained. Data came from immunoSEQ multiplex PCR; TCRdb stores just in-frame clones and leaves some out. V, J and clone size derive from that table, while D and trimming were established from the DNA sequence. The sample lists some 150,000 clones, over 85% seen once, with roughly 1.5% in the top ten.

The rearrangement uses TRBV5-6 and TRBJ1-1; unclear D gene. The sequence was collected from a human donor in a cohort sampled during active COVID-19. The source material was peripheral blood. CDR3 amino acids: CASSTHAGQNTEAFF. The CDR3 nucleotides are TGTGCCAGCAGCACCCACGCAGGCCAGAACACTGAAGCTTTCTTT.